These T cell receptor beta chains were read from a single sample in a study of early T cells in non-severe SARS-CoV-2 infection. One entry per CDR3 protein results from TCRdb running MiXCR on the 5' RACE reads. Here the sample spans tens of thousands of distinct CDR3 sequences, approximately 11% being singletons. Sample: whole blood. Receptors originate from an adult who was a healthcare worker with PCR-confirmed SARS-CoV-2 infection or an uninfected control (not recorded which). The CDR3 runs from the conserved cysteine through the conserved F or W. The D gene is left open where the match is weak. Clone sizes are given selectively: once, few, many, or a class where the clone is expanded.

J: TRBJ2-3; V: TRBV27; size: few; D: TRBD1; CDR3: CASSPGQGGTDTQYF; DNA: TGTGCCAGCAGTCCCGGACAGGGCGGCACAGATACGCAGTATTTT
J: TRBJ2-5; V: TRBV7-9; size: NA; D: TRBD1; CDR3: CASSGKTGVYGTQYF; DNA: TGTGCCAGCAGCGGCAAAACAGGGGTGTACGGGACCCAGTACTTC
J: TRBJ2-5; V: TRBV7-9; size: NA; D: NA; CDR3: CASSGTYEETQYF; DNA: TGTGCCAGCAGCGGGACATATGAAGAGACCCAGTACTTC
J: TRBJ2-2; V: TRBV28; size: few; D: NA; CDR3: CASWRADTGELFF; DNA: TGTGCCAGCTGGAGGGCGGACACCGGGGAGCTGTTTTTT
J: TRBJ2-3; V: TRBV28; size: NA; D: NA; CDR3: CASSPGMLIGTDTQYF; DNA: TGTGCCAGCAGTCCCGGGATGCTGATAGGCACAGATACGCAGTATTTT
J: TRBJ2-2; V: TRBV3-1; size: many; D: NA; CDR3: CASSPLRTGELFF; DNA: TGTGCCAGCAGCCCCTTGCGGACCGGGGAGCTGTTTTTT
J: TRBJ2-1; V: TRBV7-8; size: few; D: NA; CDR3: CASSQLNEQFF; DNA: TGTGCCAGCAGCCAGTTAAATGAGCAGTTCTTC
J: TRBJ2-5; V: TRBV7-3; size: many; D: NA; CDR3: CASSLSGTIQETQYF; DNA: TGTGCCAGCAGCTTAAGCGGTACAATCCAAGAGACCCAGTACTTC
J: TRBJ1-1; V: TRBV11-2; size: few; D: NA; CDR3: CASSLTSGDTEAFF; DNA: TGTGCCAGCAGCTTAACGTCAGGAGACACTGAAGCTTTCTTT
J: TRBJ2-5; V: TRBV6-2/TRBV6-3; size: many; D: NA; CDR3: CASSYSETQYF; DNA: TGTGCCAGCAGTTACTCAGAGACCCAGTACTTC
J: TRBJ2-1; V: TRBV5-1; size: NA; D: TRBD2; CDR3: CASSTTSGSFWNEQFF; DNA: TGCGCCAGCAGCACAACTAGCGGGAGTTTCTGGAATGAGCAGTTCTTC
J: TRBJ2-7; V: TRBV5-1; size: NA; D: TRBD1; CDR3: CASRGQGSSYEQYF; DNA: TGCGCCAGCAGGGGACAGGGGAGCTCCTACGAGCAGTACTTC
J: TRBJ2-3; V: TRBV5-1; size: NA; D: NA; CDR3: CASSFRPGASDTQYF; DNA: TGCGCCAGCAGCTTCCGGCCAGGGGCATCGGATACGCAGTATTTT
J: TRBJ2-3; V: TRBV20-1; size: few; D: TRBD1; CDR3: CSAMGQGRGTDTQYF; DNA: TGCAGTGCGATGGGACAGGGGAGGGGCACAGATACGCAGTATTTT
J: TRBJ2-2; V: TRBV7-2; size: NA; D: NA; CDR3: CASSRDHTGELFF; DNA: TGTGCCAGCAGCCGAGACCACACCGGGGAGCTGTTTTTT
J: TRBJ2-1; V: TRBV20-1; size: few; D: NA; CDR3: CSAVRGPPNNEQFF; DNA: TGCAGTGCGGTCAGGGGCCCCCCTAACAATGAGCAGTTCTTC
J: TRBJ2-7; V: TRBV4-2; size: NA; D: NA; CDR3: CASSQVGGTYEQYF; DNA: TGTGCCAGCAGCCAAGTAGGAGGGACCTACGAGCAGTACTTC
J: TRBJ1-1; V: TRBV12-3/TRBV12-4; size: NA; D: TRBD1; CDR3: CASSSQGVSTEAFF; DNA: TGTGCCAGCAGTTCACAGGGGGTGAGCACTGAAGCTTTCTTT
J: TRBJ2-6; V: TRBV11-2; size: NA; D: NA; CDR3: CASSFNSGANVLTF; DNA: TGTGCCAGCAGCTTCAACTCTGGGGCCAACGTCCTGACTTTC
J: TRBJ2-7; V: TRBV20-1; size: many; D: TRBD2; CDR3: CSARDLRTSGRTIYEQYF; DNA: TGCAGTGCTAGAGATCTGCGGACTAGCGGGAGAACCATATACGAGCAGTACTTC
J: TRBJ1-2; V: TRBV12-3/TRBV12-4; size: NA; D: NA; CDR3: CASFGTKGYTF; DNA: TGTGCCAGCTTTGGGACAAAAGGCTACACCTTC
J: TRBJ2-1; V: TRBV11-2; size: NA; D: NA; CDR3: CASSLAGLYNEQFF; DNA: TGTGCCAGCAGCCTCGCGGGACTCTACAATGAGCAGTTCTTC
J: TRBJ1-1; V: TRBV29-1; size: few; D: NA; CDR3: CSVPTTGGLGTEAFF; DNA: TGCAGCGTACCCACCACCGGGGGGCTAGGCACTGAAGCTTTCTTT
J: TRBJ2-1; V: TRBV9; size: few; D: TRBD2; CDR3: CASSVDGRIAGSNEQFF; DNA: TGTGCCAGCAGCGTAGATGGTAGAATAGCGGGAAGTAATGAGCAGTTCTTC
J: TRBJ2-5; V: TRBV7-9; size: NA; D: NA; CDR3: CASSLWLGTQYF; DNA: TGTGCCAGCAGCCTCTGGCTCGGGACCCAGTACTTC
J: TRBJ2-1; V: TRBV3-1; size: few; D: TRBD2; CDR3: CASSHPGLAGETEQFF; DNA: TGTGCCAGCAGCCACCCGGGACTAGCGGGAGAAACTGAGCAGTTCTTC
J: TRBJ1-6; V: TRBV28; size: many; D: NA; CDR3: CASSLLGYNSPLHF; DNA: TGTGCCAGCAGTTTATTGGGGTATAATTCACCCCTCCACTTT
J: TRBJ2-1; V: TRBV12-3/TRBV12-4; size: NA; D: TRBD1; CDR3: CASRQGGEQFF; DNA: TGTGCCAGCAGACAGGGGGGTGAGCAGTTCTTC
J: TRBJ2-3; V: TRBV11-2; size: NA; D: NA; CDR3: CAGNPPGTDTQYF; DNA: TGTGCCGGCAACCCCCCGGGGACAGATACGCAGTATTTT
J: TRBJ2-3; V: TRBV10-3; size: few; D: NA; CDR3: CASRTDTSTDTQYF; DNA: TGTGCCAGCCGGACAGACACTAGCACAGATACGCAGTATTTT
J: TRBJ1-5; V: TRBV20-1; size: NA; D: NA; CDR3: CSARGQFNQPQHF; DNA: TGCAGTGCTAGAGGGCAGTTCAATCAGCCCCAGCATTTT
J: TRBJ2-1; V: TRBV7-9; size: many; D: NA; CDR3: CASSLAGPYNEQFF; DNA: TGTGCCAGCAGCTTAGCAGGGCCCTACAATGAGCAGTTCTTC
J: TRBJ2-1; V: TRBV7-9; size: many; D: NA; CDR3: CASSPRGRMGGQLRYNEQFF; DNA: TGTGCCAGCAGCCCTAGGGGGCGAATGGGGGGCCAGCTCAGGTACAATGAGCAGTTCTTC
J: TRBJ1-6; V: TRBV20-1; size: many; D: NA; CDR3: CSAREDGRVDSPLHF; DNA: TGCAGTGCTAGAGAGGATGGCAGGGTTGATTCACCCCTCCACTTT
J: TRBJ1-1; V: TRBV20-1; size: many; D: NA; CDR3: CSARGVRLGAFF; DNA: TGCAGTGCTAGAGGGGTTAGGCTTGGAGCTTTCTTT
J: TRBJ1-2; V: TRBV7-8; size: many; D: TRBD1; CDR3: CASSAPTGTGYTF; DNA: TGTGCCAGCAGCGCCCCGACAGGGACCGGCTACACCTTC
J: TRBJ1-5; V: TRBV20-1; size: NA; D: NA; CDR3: CSARRGSSQPQHF; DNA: TGCAGTGCCAGAAGGGGGTCCAGTCAGCCCCAGCATTTT
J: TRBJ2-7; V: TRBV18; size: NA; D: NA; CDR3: CASSPSRDTKREQYF; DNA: TGTGCCAGCTCCCCGTCCCGGGACACTAAAAGGGAGCAGTACTTC
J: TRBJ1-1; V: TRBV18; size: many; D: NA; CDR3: CASSPGGGQGTEAFF; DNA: TGTGCCAGCTCACCAGGCGGGGGGCAGGGCACTGAAGCTTTCTTT
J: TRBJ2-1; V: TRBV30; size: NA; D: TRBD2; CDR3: CAWYAGVPIF; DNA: TGTGCCTGGTATGCGGGAGTTCCCATCTTC
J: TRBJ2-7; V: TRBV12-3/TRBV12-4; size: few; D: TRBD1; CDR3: CASSRDRAYEQYF; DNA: TGTGCCAGCAGTCGGGACAGAGCCTACGAGCAGTACTTC
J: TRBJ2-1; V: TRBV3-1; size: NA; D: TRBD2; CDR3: CASSHPGTSGSHEQFF; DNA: TGTGCCAGCAGCCATCCCGGGACTAGCGGGAGTCATGAGCAGTTCTTC
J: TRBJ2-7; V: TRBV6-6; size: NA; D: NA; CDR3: CATTGPAGEQYF; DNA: TGTGCCACCACCGGACCGGCCGGGGAGCAGTACTTC
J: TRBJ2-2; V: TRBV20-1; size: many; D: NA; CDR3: CSARWRGELFF; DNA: TGCAGTGCTAGGTGGCGCGGGGAGCTGTTTTTT
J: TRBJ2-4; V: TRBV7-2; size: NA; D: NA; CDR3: CASSLAGKNIQYF; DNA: TGTGCCAGCAGCTTAGCAGGGAAAAACATTCAGTACTTC
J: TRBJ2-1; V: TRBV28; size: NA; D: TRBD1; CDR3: CASSSGQGAHEQFF; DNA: TGTGCCAGCAGTTCTGGGCAGGGGGCCCATGAGCAGTTCTTC
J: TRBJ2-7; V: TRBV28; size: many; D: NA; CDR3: CASSLRRVASYEQYF; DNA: TGTGCCAGCAGTTTACGGAGGGTTGCTTCCTACGAGCAGTACTTC
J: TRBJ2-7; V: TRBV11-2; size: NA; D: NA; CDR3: CASSLPGLGTEQYF; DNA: TGTGCCAGCAGCTTACCGGGACTGGGTACCGAGCAGTACTTC
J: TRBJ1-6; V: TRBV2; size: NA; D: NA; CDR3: CASGVNNSPLHF; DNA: TGTGCCAGCGGGGTTAATAATTCACCCCTCCACTTT
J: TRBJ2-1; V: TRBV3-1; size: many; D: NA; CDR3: CASSLGYNEQFF; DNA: TGTGCCAGCAGCCTGGGGTACAATGAGCAGTTCTTC
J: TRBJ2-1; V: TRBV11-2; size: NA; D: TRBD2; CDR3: CASSLIPGSGIVNEQFF; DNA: TGTGCCAGCAGCTTAATTCCGGGTAGCGGGATAGTAAATGAGCAGTTCTTC